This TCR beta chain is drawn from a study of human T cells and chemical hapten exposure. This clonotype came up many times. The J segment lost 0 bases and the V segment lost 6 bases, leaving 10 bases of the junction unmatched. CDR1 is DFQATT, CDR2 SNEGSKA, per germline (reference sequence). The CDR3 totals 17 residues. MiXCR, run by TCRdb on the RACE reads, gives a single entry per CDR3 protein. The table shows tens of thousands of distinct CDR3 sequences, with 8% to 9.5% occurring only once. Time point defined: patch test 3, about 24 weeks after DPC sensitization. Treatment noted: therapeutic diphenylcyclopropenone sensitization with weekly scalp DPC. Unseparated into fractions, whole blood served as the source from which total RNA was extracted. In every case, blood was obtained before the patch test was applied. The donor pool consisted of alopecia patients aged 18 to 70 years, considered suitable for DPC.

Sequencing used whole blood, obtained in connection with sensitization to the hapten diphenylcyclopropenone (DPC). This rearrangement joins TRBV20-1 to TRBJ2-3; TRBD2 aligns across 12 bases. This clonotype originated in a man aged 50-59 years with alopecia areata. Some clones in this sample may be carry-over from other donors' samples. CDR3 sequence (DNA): TGCAGTGCGAAACTGAGGACTAGCGGGACTAGCACAGATACGCAGTATTTT. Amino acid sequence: CSAKLRTSGTSTDTQYF.